The 29 T cell receptor beta chains given below trace back to one sample, sequenced in a study of early T cells in non-severe SARS-CoV-2 infection. TCRdb used MiXCR to reprocess the 5' RACE reads, holding one entry per CDR3 protein. The sample lists around 80,000 distinct CDR3 sequences, 10% seen once, with around 8% in the top ten. This material consisted of whole blood, taken at baseline. These receptor sequences come from an adult who was a healthcare worker with PCR-confirmed SARS-CoV-2 infection or an uninfected control (not recorded which).

This clonotype has more than one count but fewer than ten. The J gene is TRBJ1-5, the V gene TRBV19; TRBD1 aligns across 7 bases. The CDR3 is made up of 14 amino acids. Trimming took 4 bases from V and 7 from J; bases not matched to a gene: 7. From germline, CDR1 is LNHDA and CDR2 SQIVND (reference sequence). CDR3 bases: TGTGCCAGTAGTACGTCACAGGGGCGGCAGCCCCAGCATTTT. Its protein product is CASSTSQGRQPQHF.

This clonotype was seen a few times. The chain recombines TRBV9 with TRBJ2-1, with TRBD2 matching over 15 bases. J lost 7 bases, V lost 0 bases, and 5 bases had no gene match. The CDR3 has 17 residues. Germline V gene data show CDR1 as SGDLS and CDR2 as YYNGEE. Here the CDR3 reads CASSVAAGTSGRNEQFF. The DNA of the CDR3 is TGTGCCAGCAGCGTAGCTGCCGGGACTAGCGGGAGGAATGAGCAGTTCTTC. Full variable domain (remainder filled in from reference TRBV9 and TRBJ2-1): DSGVTQTPKHLITATGQRVTLRCSPRSGDLSVYWYQQSLDQGLQFLIQYYNGEERAKGNILERFSAQQFPDLHSELNLSSLELGDSALYFCASSVAAGTSGRNEQFFGPGTRLTVL.

This clonotype was seen repeatedly, ten times or more. The rearrangement uses TRBV24-1 and TRBJ2-3; D gene ambiguous. CDR3 length equals 11 residues. The germline CDR1 and CDR2 sequences are KGHDR and SFDVKD. V lost 0 bases to trimming and J lost 14 bases, with 8 bases between them. The CDR3 reads CATSDLARRYF. The CDR3 region has the DNA TGTGCCACCAGTGATTTGGCCCGACGGTATTTT.

This clonotype was observed at least ten times. The gene calls are TRBV12-3 or TRBV12-4 and TRBJ2-6, with D perhaps TRBD2 (6 bases). The CDR3 spans 15 residues. V lost 3 bases and J 0 bases, leaving 6 bases between the germline ends. CDR3 bases: TGTGCCAGCAGTTTGGGGGGCTCTGGGGCCAACGTCCTGACTTTC. Translation gives CASSLGGSGANVLTF.

This clonotype was detected many times. V usage is TRBV28 and J usage is TRBJ2-7; 9 bases agree with TRBD1. This CDR3 has 14 residues. Germline V CDR1 and CDR2: MDHEN, SYDVKM. The V and J ends lost 6 bases and 4 bases, in that order; junction bases with no gene match: 7. In DNA form, the CDR3 reads TGTGCCAGCAGAATAGGACAGGGGAGATACGAGCAGTACTTC. Encoded protein: CASRIGQGRYEQYF. The full variable domain, completed using reference TRBV28 and TRBJ2-7, is DVKVTQSSRYLVKRTGEKVFLECVQDMDHENMFWYRQDPGLGLRLIYFSYDVKMKEKGDIPEGYSVSREKKERFSLILESASTNQTSMYLCASRIGQGRYEQYFGPGTRLTVT.

The chain employs TRBV30 and TRBJ2-2; the D gene is possibly TRBD1 (6 bases). Deletions cut 2 bases from V and 0 bases from J, with 10 bases between. Germline V gene data show CDR1 as GTSNPN and CDR2 as SVGIG (reference sequence). The CDR3 is 15 amino acids. The CDR3 region is CAWSPDSSNTGELFF. CDR3 coding DNA: TGTGCCTGGAGTCCGGACAGTTCGAACACCGGGGAGCTGTTTTTT.

There are a few counts of this clonotype. The chain has TRBV27 and TRBJ1-1, with D unresolved. The V gene's germline CDR1 is MNHEY and CDR2 SMNVEV (reference sequence). This CDR3 has 14 amino acids. V gave up 5 bases and J gave up 1 base, with 11 bases separating them. The CDR3 DNA sequence: TGTGCCAGCAGTCATCACCGGGCGAACACTGAAGCTTTCTTT. Protein: CASSHHRANTEAFF.

This clonotype has a handful of counts. V gene TRBV27 combines with J gene TRBJ1-2; TRBD1 matches at 8 bases. V lost 2 bases and J lost 0; bases outside the gene matches: 8. The germline gives CDR1 MNHEY, CDR2 SMNVEV (reference sequence). This CDR3 spans 17 amino acids. The CDR3 spells CASSLTGQGSPNYGYTF. In nucleotides, the CDR3 is TGTGCCAGCAGTTTAACAGGACAGGGATCCCCTAACTATGGCTACACCTTC.

This clonotype was detected only a few times. The CDR3 is CASSFGRLRNEQYF. The CDR3 DNA follows: TGTGCCAGCAGTTTTGGCAGGTTGCGGAACGAGCAGTACTTC. J is TRBJ2-7 and V is TRBV12-3 or TRBV12-4; D is uncertain. The CDR3 covers 14 residues. Trimming left V 3 bases short and J 5 bases short, with 14 bases between.

The gene calls are TRBV5-1 and TRBJ2-7; 10 bases are shared with TRBD2. Germline CDR1 is SGHRS and CDR2 is YFSETQ. The CDR3 length is 17 residues. V shed 2 bases, J shed 1 base, and the junction held 9 bases outside the gene matches. The CDR3 DNA is TGCGCCAGCAGCTTTGAAGCGGGAGGGCCTCAGTCCTACGAGCAGTACTTC. Its protein product is CASSFEAGGPQSYEQYF. Full variable domain (outside the CDR3, taken from reference TRBV5-1 and TRBJ2-7): KAGVTQTPRYLIKTRGQQVTLSCSPISGHRSVSWYQQTPGQGLQFLFEYFSETQRNKGNFPGRFSGRQFSNSRSEMNVSTLELGDSALYLCASSFEAGGPQSYEQYFGPGTRLTVT.

In its sample, this clonotype was seen a few times. This sequence joins TRBV28 and TRBJ2-7; 10 bases align to TRBD2. Losses at the gene ends were 4 bases for V and 0 bases for J; bases not matched to a gene: 9. Germline loops: CDR1 MDHEN, CDR2 SYDVKM. There are 17 residues in the CDR3. CDR3 nucleotides: TGTGCCAGCAGTTCCCGGGGACTAGCGTTAAGCTCCTACGAGCAGTACTTC. It yields the protein CASSSRGLALSSYEQYF. Supplemented by reference TRBV28 and TRBJ2-7, the full variable domain reads DVKVTQSSRYLVKRTGEKVFLECVQDMDHENMFWYRQDPGLGLRLIYFSYDVKMKEKGDIPEGYSVSREKKERFSLILESASTNQTSMYLCASSSRGLALSSYEQYFGPGTRLTVT.

This clonotype occurred a few times. The rearrangement links TRBV5-4 to TRBJ1-2; a weak D match, TRBD1 (6 bases). V was clipped by 5 bases and J by 3 bases, with 26 bases between them. The V gene's germline CDR1 is SGHNT and CDR2 YYREEE (reference sequence). The CDR3 is 18 amino acids. CDR3 protein: CASRSARDKGVVDYGYTF. As DNA, the CDR3 is TGTGCCAGCAGATCTGCCCGGGACAAGGGGGTAGTTGACTATGGCTACACCTTC.

The rearrangement joins TRBV5-1 to TRBJ2-5; D is tentatively TRBD1 or TRBD2 (5 bases each). CDR1 SGHRS and CDR2 YFSETQ come from the germline V gene. This CDR3 region has 16 residues. The V and J ends lost 4 bases and 5 bases respectively, with 21 bases between them. CDR3 protein: CASSPGTAPERETQYF. The CDR3 DNA follows: TGCGCCAGCAGCCCCGGGACGGCTCCTGAACGGGAGACCCAGTACTTC. Based on the CDR3 plus reference TRBV5-1 and TRBJ2-5, the full variable domain is KAGVTQTPRYLIKTRGQQVTLSCSPISGHRSVSWYQQTPGQGLQFLFEYFSETQRNKGNFPGRFSGRQFSNSRSEMNVSTLELGDSALYLCASSPGTAPERETQYFGPGTRLLVL.

This clonotype was detected a few times. The chain has TRBV5-4 and TRBJ2-1; D is undetermined. V was trimmed by 3 bases and J by 9 bases, leaving 10 bases between them. Germline V gene sequence: CDR1 SGHNT, CDR2 YYREEE (reference sequence). This CDR3 has 12 amino acids. CDR3 amino acids: CASSYEGTEQFF. DNA for the CDR3: TGTGCCAGCAGCTATGAAGGTACTGAGCAGTTCTTC.

This clonotype was counted only a few times. V usage is TRBV18 and J usage is TRBJ2-5; D gene uncertain. This CDR3 is 13 amino acids long. The germline gives CDR1 KGHSH, CDR2 LQKENI. Trimming took off 3 bases at V and 4 bases at J, with 9 bases between the two ends. CDR3 sequence reads: CASSPRTPETQYF. The CDR3 region has the DNA TGTGCCAGCTCACCTAGAACGCCAGAGACCCAGTACTTC.

This chain uses TRBV5-1 with TRBJ1-1; TRBD1 might be the D (5 bases). The V and J ends lost 4 bases and 7 bases respectively, with 11 bases between them. CDR3 length: 12 amino acids. The germline CDR1 and CDR2 sequences are SGHRS and YFSETQ. The CDR3, as DNA: TGCGCCAGCAGCCCTCAGGGCTATGAAGCTTTCTTT. The encoded protein is CASSPQGYEAFF.

This clonotype was counted between two and nine times. The V gene is TRBV9, the J gene TRBJ2-7; TRBD1 or TRBD2 may be the D gene (5 bases each). Germline V gene lookup returns CDR1 SGDLS and CDR2 YYNGEE. The ends were cut back, 0 bases at V and 5 bases at J, with 15 bases in the middle. This CDR3 has 15 amino acids. The CDR3 DNA is TGTGCCAGCAGCGTAGAGGGGAGACCCGGGGACGAGCAGTACTTC. Encoded protein: CASSVEGRPGDEQYF.

This clonotype was found many times. The chain carries TRBV20-1 and TRBJ2-7; D possibly uses TRBD1 or TRBD2 (5 bases each). The V end lost 0 bases, the J end lost 6 bases, and 18 bases lay between the germline ends. CDR1 DFQATT and CDR2 SNEGSKA come from the germline V gene (reference sequence). This CDR3 spans 15 amino acids. Written as DNA, the CDR3 is TGCAGTGCTAGAGATAAAGGGACCGGGAACGGCGAGCAGTACTTC. Its protein product is CSARDKGTGNGEQYF.

J is TRBJ1-4 and V is TRBV20-1; D unclear. Between the trimmed V and J ends, which lost 0 bases and 0 bases, there was a span of 5 bases. This CDR3 has 14 residues. Germline V gene lookup returns CDR1 DFQATT and CDR2 SNEGSKA (reference sequence). For the CDR3, the DNA is TGCAGTGCTAGAGACGGGTCAACTAATGAAAAACTGTTTTTT. Translating gives CSARDGSTNEKLFF.

There are a few counts of this clonotype. The rearrangement uses TRBV6-1 and TRBJ2-1, with TRBD1 matching 7 bases. The CDR3 consists of 13 residues. The germline V gene encodes CDR1 MNHNS and CDR2 SASEGT. The junction had 3 bases not matched to a gene; V was cut back by 6 bases and J by 4 bases. CDR3 nucleotides: TGTGCCAGCAGGACAGGGCCTTACAATGAGCAGTTCTTC. It specifies CASRTGPYNEQFF.

This clonotype was seen a handful of times. This chain links TRBV28 with TRBJ2-5; the D gene is possibly TRBD2 (6 bases). V gave up 5 bases and J gave up 1 base, with 14 bases separating them. Per germline, CDR1 MDHEN and CDR2 SYDVKM. This CDR3 is built from 15 residues. The CDR3 protein is CASSHRELVQETQYF. The CDR3 DNA sequence: TGTGCCAGCAGTCACCGGGAGCTAGTCCAAGAGACCCAGTACTTC.

This clonotype was counted between two and nine times. The germline gene is not matched at one end of the junction; a read error may be the cause. This sequence joins TRBV12-3 or TRBV12-4 and TRBJ2-1; the D gene is possibly TRBD2 (5 bases). The CDR3 is 16 residues long. CDR3 protein: CASNLVASLSYNEQFF. In DNA, the CDR3 is TGTGCCAGCAATTTAGTGGCTAGCCTCTCCTACAATGAGCAGTTCTTC.

This clonotype occurred many times. The rearrangement joins TRBV19 to TRBJ1-2; D gene ambiguous. The V gene's germline CDR1 is LNHDA and CDR2 SQIVND (reference sequence). The CDR3 extends over 14 amino acids. Trimming took off 2 bases at V and 4 bases at J, with 11 bases between the two ends. CDR3 coding DNA: TGTGCCAGTAGTATAATAAGGCCGGTCTATGGCTACACCTTC. This codes for CASSIIRPVYGYTF.

The table lists this clonotype with a few counts. The rearrangement uses TRBV28 and TRBJ2-7; the match to TRBD2 covers 12 bases. The CDR3 has 15 residues. After removal of 2 bases from V and 7 bases from J, the junction contained 6 bases not matched to a gene. Germline CDR1 MDHEN, CDR2 SYDVKM. CDR3 region: CASSLTSGLAGEQYF. CDR3 in DNA: TGTGCCAGCAGTTTAACATCCGGACTAGCGGGAGAGCAGTACTTC.

This clonotype occurred many times. The genes are TRBV28 and TRBJ2-3; a possible D gene is TRBD2 (6 bases). The CDR3 loop spans 12 amino acids. Deletions cut 7 bases from V and 3 bases from J, with 8 bases between. The V gene's germline CDR1 is MDHEN and CDR2 SYDVKM. CDR3 protein: CASKAGTDTQYF. The CDR3 DNA reads as TGTGCCAGCAAGGCGGGGACAGATACGCAGTATTTT.

Ten or more counts support this clonotype. J is TRBJ2-5 and V is TRBV5-1; TRBD2 matches 9 bases. CDR1 and CDR2 (germline): SGHRS, YFSETQ. This CDR3 has 15 amino acids. The J segment lost 3 bases and the V segment lost 4 bases, leaving 7 bases of the junction unmatched. In DNA form, the CDR3 reads TGCGCCAGCAGCCCCAGGACTAGCGCAGAAGAGACCCAGTACTTC. Protein sequence: CASSPRTSAEETQYF.

The chain recombines TRBV7-8 with TRBJ2-3; 11 bases line up with TRBD2. The J segment lost 2 bases and the V segment lost 5 bases, leaving 9 bases of the junction unmatched. This CDR3 is 17 amino acids long. The germline CDR1 and CDR2 sequences are SGHVS and FQNEAQ. In DNA form, the CDR3 reads TGTGCCAGCAGCCCAGGACTAGCGGGCTTTTACACAGATACGCAGTATTTT. Its protein is CASSPGLAGFYTDTQYF.

This clonotype was counted between two and nine times. The chain joins TRBV2 to TRBJ2-7; 11 bases are shared with TRBD2. V lost 3 bases to trimming and J lost 2 bases; unmatched junction nucleotides: 9. The CDR3 runs 17 residues. Germline-derived CDR1 and CDR2 are SNHLY and FYNNEI. CDR3 coding DNA: TGTGCCAGCAGTGAGAGGAGGGCTAGCGGGAGGACCTACGAGCAGTACTTC. This translates into CASSERRASGRTYEQYF.

The CDR3, as DNA: TGTGCCAGCAGTTACTCGCGGAGGGGAGAGGGCTACACCTTC. Translating gives CASSYSRRGEGYTF. The gene calls are TRBV6-2 or TRBV6-3 and TRBJ1-2, with D tentatively TRBD1 (5 bases). Germline V gene data show CDR1 as MNHEY and CDR2 as SVGEGT. V was clipped by 0 bases and J by 8 bases, with 13 bases between them. The CDR3 sequence is 14 residues long.